This T cell receptor (beta chain) was captured by sequencing in a study of identical twins. Germline CDR1 DFQATT, CDR2 SNEGSKA (reference sequence). The CDR3 runs to 14 residues. The ends were cut back, 0 bases at V and 11 bases at J, with 16 bases in the middle. Study observations and caveats: Some out-of-frame alpha sequences were shared by twins, and these showed excess low generation probability.

It was template switching that added a universal primer site, and there were unique molecular identifiers on the cDNA. TCRdb used MiXCR to reprocess the 5' RACE reads, holding one entry per CDR3 protein. The profile covers 640,000 or so distinct CDR3 sequences, with 5.5% to 7.5% appearing a single time and under 2% taken by the ten largest. This clonotype was counted only a few times. Its cognate antigen is unknown. This chain uses TRBV20-1 with TRBJ1-4; D is ambiguous. The material sequenced was naive T cells sorted from blood. This clonotype was sampled from a man younger than 35 in good health. CDR3 in amino acids: CSARDEALLGKLFF. In DNA, the CDR3 is TGCAGTGCTAGAGATGAGGCGTTGCTCGGGAAACTGTTTTTT.